The 27 T cell receptor beta chains reported below all come from one sample, sequenced in a study of T-cell memory formation after mild COVID-19 (dated by TCRdb to about 2021). Receptors were amplified or captured by 5' RACE. For sequencing, an Illumina NovaSeq 6000 was employed. TCRdb trimmed public reads at Q25 via fastp, called clones via MiXCR and kept in-frame beta chains. CDR3 protein duplicates are merged, each entry listing the most common genes and DNA. The sample table lists about 560,000 distinct CDR3 sequences, 15% to 20% of them with a count of one. About 7.5% of the sample is taken by the ten largest. Sample: PBMCs or a T cell subset sorted from them (not recorded which). The receptors stem from an adult woman who had mild COVID-19 (a few samples of this study predate the infection). The sample titles of this study are shuffled in the database, so cell type and time point are left out; the donor was told from shared clones.

The chain uses TRBV4-2 and TRBJ1-1; D may be TRBD1 (5 bases). This CDR3 is 14 amino acids long. CDR1 is LGHNA, CDR2 YNFKEQ, per germline. Deletions cut 0 bases from V and 11 bases from J, with 16 bases between. CDR3 DNA: TGTGCCAGCAGCCAAGATGGGGGAGTGGGTCGGGCTTTCTTT. It codes for CASSQDGGVGRAFF.

The V and J genes are TRBV27 and TRBJ2-1, with 9 bases lining up with TRBD1. V was clipped by 7 bases and J by 0 bases; unmatched bases: 13. From germline, CDR1 is MNHEY and CDR2 SMNVEV (reference sequence). This CDR3 region has 18 residues. The CDR3 loop is CASTNRGLNRYSYNEQFF. The CDR3 DNA sequence: TGTGCCAGCACTAACAGGGGGCTGAATCGTTACTCCTACAATGAGCAGTTCTTC.

The V and J genes are TRBV29-1 and TRBJ2-7; D possibly corresponds to TRBD1 (6 bases). Trimming took 7 bases from V and 2 from J, leaving 18 bases between them. CDR3 size: 14 residues. Germline CDR1 and CDR2: SQVTM and ANQGSEA. The CDR3 DNA sequence: TGCAGCGCCACAGGGTTCTCGGCTACCTACGAGCAGTACTTC. It is translated as CSATGFSATYEQYF.

J is TRBJ2-7 and V is TRBV4-1, with 10 bases fitting TRBD1. Germline assignment: CDR1 MGHRA and CDR2 YSYEKL. The CDR3 loop spans 15 amino acids. Trimming removed 3 bases from V and 2 bases from J; junction bases left unmatched: 4. The CDR3 DNA reads as TGCGCCAGCAGCCATCGACAGGGGGCGGCCTACGAGCAGTACTTC. Protein product: CASSHRQGAAYEQYF.

This clonotype was observed a handful of times. This rearrangement joins TRBV5-6 to TRBJ2-7; 10 bases line up with TRBD2. The CDR3 sequence is 15 residues long. Germline CDR1 and CDR2: SGHDT and YYEEEE. V was pared by 2 bases and J by 5 bases, with 7 bases of the junction left unmatched. This CDR3 reads CASSLSSGSWDEQYF. The CDR3 DNA sequence: TGTGCCAGCAGCTTATCTAGCGGGAGTTGGGACGAGCAGTACTTC.

In DNA, the CDR3 is TGTGCCACCAGCAGAGCCGGACTAGCGGGAGTGGTCTACAATGAGCAGTTCTTC. Protein: CATSRAGLAGVVYNEQFF. The chain joins TRBV15 to TRBJ2-1; 13 bases match TRBD2. Germline CDR1 LNHNV, CDR2 YYDKDF (reference sequence). The V and J ends lost 1 base and 3 bases, in that order; junction bases with no gene match: 6. The CDR3 runs to 18 residues.

The V and J genes are TRBV6-1 and TRBJ2-6, with 9 positions matching TRBD2. There are 15 residues in the CDR3. Germline CDR1 and CDR2: MNHNS and SASEGT. J gave up 4 bases and V 6 bases, and 4 bases lay outside the gene matches. Here the CDR3 reads CASSAGGLGANVLTF. Written as DNA, the CDR3 is TGTGCCAGCAGCGCGGGGGGGCTCGGGGCCAACGTCCTGACTTTC.

In its sample, this clonotype was seen a few times. V usage is TRBV4-1 and J usage is TRBJ2-3; the D gene is possibly TRBD2 (6 bases). The V end lost 1 base, the J end lost 1 base, and 12 bases lay between the germline ends. The germline V gene has CDR1 MGHRA and CDR2 YSYEKL. The CDR3 is 16 residues long. DNA for the CDR3: TGCGCCAGCAGCCAAGGGGAGTCTAGCGGCACAGATACGCAGTATTTT. It encodes CASSQGESSGTDTQYF.

The rearrangement links TRBV6-2 or TRBV6-3 to TRBJ2-1; 7 bases are a match to TRBD1. The germline gives CDR1 MNHEY, CDR2 SVGEGT. J lost 6 bases, V lost 6 bases, and 5 bases had no gene match. The CDR3 totals 13 residues. CDR3 in DNA: TGTGCCAGCAGACGGGCAGGGGGCAATGAGCAGTTCTTC. Protein: CASRRAGGNEQFF.

This clonotype turned up a few times. The chain is built from TRBV27 and TRBJ1-2; 8 bases are shared with TRBD1. Germline V CDR1 and CDR2: MNHEY, SMNVEV (reference sequence). J was trimmed by 4 bases and V by 2 bases; bases with no gene match: 3. This CDR3 comprises 14 residues. The CDR3 sequence is CASSLTTGGYGYTF. Here the CDR3 DNA reads TGTGCCAGCAGTTTAACAACAGGGGGCTATGGCTACACCTTC.

The chain links TRBV20-1 to TRBJ2-5; D possibly corresponds to TRBD1 (5 bases). The CDR3 sequence is 13 residues long. Germline V CDR1 and CDR2: DFQATT, SNEGSKA (reference sequence). V lost 6 bases, J lost 3 bases, and 14 bases lay in between. CDR3 nucleotide sequence: TGCAGTGCCCCTCCGGCAGGGAAAGAGACCCAGTACTTC. Its protein product is CSAPPAGKETQYF.

CDR3 DNA sequence: TGCAGCGTCTCCCGATTTAGCGGGAGAACCACAGATACGCAGTATTTT. Translation gives CSVSRFSGRTTDTQYF. The chain combines TRBV29-1 with TRBJ2-3, with 9 bases that match TRBD2. The CDR3 spans 16 residues. From germline, CDR1 is SQVTM and CDR2 ANQGSEA. The J segment lost 2 bases and the V segment lost 6 bases, leaving 12 bases of the junction unmatched.

This clonotype was counted a few times. CDR3 loop: CAWTQLKGASNEAFF. CDR3 in DNA: TGTGCCTGGACACAACTCAAAGGAGCATCTAATGAAGCTTTCTTT. The rearrangement joins TRBV30 to TRBJ1-1; no definite D call. Trimming took 4 bases from V and 7 from J, leaving 22 bases between them. CDR3 length equals 15 residues. Germline V gene lookup returns CDR1 GTSNPN and CDR2 SVGIG (reference sequence). The whole variable domain, remainder taken from reference TRBV30 and TRBJ1-1, is SQTIHQWPATLVQPVGSPLSLECTVEGTSNPNLYWYRQAAGRGLQLLFYSVGIGQISSEVPQNLSASRPQDRQFILSSKKLLLSDSGFYLCAWTQLKGASNEAFFGQGTRLTVV.

In its sample, this clonotype was seen many times. V gene TRBV5-1 combines with J gene TRBJ2-5; D is undetermined. This CDR3 contains 13 residues. Per the germline V gene, CDR1 is SGHRS and CDR2 is YFSETQ. Trimming shortened V by 2 bases and J by 5 bases, and 10 bases separated the two germline ends. As DNA, the CDR3 is TGCGCCAGCAGCTTAACGGTGATTGAGACCCAGTACTTC. It translates to CASSLTVIETQYF.

This clonotype was observed a handful of times. The V call is TRBV12-3 or TRBV12-4, the J call TRBJ2-7; D not certain. The CDR3 loop spans 12 amino acids. With 1 base removed from V and 6 bases from J, the gap between germline ends came to 7 bases. The CDR3 DNA reads TGTGCCAGCAGTTTAGGTTTGTCCGAGCAGTACTTC. This encodes CASSLGLSEQYF.

The rearrangement links TRBV12-3 or TRBV12-4 to TRBJ2-7, with 7 bases fitting TRBD1. This CDR3 has 14 residues. V gave up 6 bases and J gave up 7 bases; unmatched junction bases: 12. CDR3 sequence reads: CASSPTGLNMEQYF. The CDR3 bases are TGTGCCAGCAGCCCGACAGGGCTAAACATGGAGCAGTACTTC.

This chain connects TRBV3-1 to TRBJ1-1; no clear D. The V gene's germline CDR1 is LGHDT and CDR2 YNNKEL (reference sequence). The ends were cut back, 0 bases at V and 2 bases at J, with 10 bases in the middle. CDR3 length: 15 amino acids. CDR3 coding DNA: TGTGCCAGCAGCCAAGAAACGCGGTTAAACACTGAAGCTTTCTTT. Translation: CASSQETRLNTEAFF.

The chain carries TRBV5-1 and TRBJ2-7, with a weak D call TRBD2 (6 bases). The CDR3 is 14 amino acids. CDR1 and CDR2 (germline): SGHRS, YFSETQ. Trimming stripped 3 bases from V and 4 bases from J, with 14 bases between. CDR3 in DNA: TGCGCCAGCAGCTGGGGTGCGGGGTCTTACGAGCAGTACTTC. It is translated as CASSWGAGSYEQYF. Based on the CDR3 plus reference TRBV5-1 and TRBJ2-7, the full variable domain is KAGVTQTPRYLIKTRGQQVTLSCSPISGHRSVSWYQQTPGQGLQFLFEYFSETQRNKGNFPGRFSGRQFSNSRSEMNVSTLELGDSALYLCASSWGAGSYEQYFGPGTRLTVT.

The sample holds a few counts of this clonotype. V is TRBV7-3 and J is TRBJ2-3; no definite D call. CDR1 is SGHTA, CDR2 FQGTGA, per germline. Trimming left V 2 bases short and J 4 bases short, with 13 bases between. The CDR3 runs to 15 residues. The CDR3 bases are TGTGCCAGCAGCTTAGGCCCGGACCGGTCAGATACGCAGTATTTT. This encodes CASSLGPDRSDTQYF.

The chain is built from TRBV20-1 and TRBJ1-1; tentatively, D is TRBD1 (5 bases). Looked up from germline, CDR1 is DFQATT and CDR2 is SNEGSKA (reference sequence). CDR3 length equals 15 residues. V was clipped by 5 bases and J by 3 bases, with 19 bases between them. The CDR3 nucleotides read TGCAGTGCTTCTCTCCTTGGGGCGCCTTACACTGAAGCTTTCTTT. It encodes CSASLLGAPYTEAFF.

This clonotype was detected many times. The chain uses TRBV6-1 and TRBJ2-7; 8 bases line up with TRBD1. J gave up 3 bases and V 4 bases, and 8 bases lay outside the gene matches. The CDR3 consists of 15 residues. Germline CDR1 is MNHNS and CDR2 is SASEGT. The CDR3 DNA reads TGTGCCAGCAGTGCGACAGGGGACGGCGGCTACGAGCAGTACTTC. The encoded protein is CASSATGDGGYEQYF.

The V and J genes are TRBV19 and TRBJ2-5, with TRBD1 as a possible D gene (5 bases). The length of the CDR3 is 16 residues. The V gene's germline CDR1 is LNHDA and CDR2 SQIVND (reference sequence). The germline V and J ends were trimmed by 4 bases and 2 bases, with 17 bases remaining between them. CDR3 sequence (DNA): TGTGCCAGTAGTAGGAATAGCAGGTGGACACAAGAGACCCAGTACTTC. Translation: CASSRNSRWTQETQYF.

This clonotype turned up a few times. The chain has TRBV7-2 and TRBJ2-1; no definite D call. Germline V CDR1 and CDR2: SGHTA, FQGNSA. Between the trimmed V and J ends, which lost 6 bases and 5 bases, there was a span of 11 bases. The CDR3 loop spans 13 amino acids. CDR3 nucleotide sequence: TGTGCCAGCAGTGGACGAATGGACAATGAGCAGTTCTTC. Its translation is CASSGRMDNEQFF.

The V and J genes are TRBV25-1 and TRBJ2-5; D uncertain. Trimming pared 0 bases from V and 12 bases from J, leaving 11 bases between. The CDR3 is 12 amino acids. Germline lookup yields CDR1 MGHDK and CDR2 SYGVNS. The CDR3 protein is CASSEYGTDEYF. The CDR3 bases are TGTGCCAGCAGTGAATATGGCACCGACGAGTACTTC. The full variable domain, its missing parts supplied by reference TRBV25-1 and TRBJ2-5, is EADIYQTPRYLVIGTGKKITLECSQTMGHDKMYWYQQDPGMELHLIHYSYGVNSTEKGDLSSESTVSRIRTEHFPLTLESARPSHTSQYLCASSEYGTDEYFGPGTRLLVL.

V is TRBV4-1 and J is TRBJ2-3; tentatively, D is TRBD2 (5 bases). The CDR3 covers 14 residues. V lost 2 bases to trimming and J lost 2 bases, with 8 bases between them. Germline CDR1 is MGHRA and CDR2 is YSYEKL. In DNA form, the CDR3 reads TGCGCCAGCAGCCAATCGGGGTTCACAGATACGCAGTATTTT. It yields the protein CASSQSGFTDTQYF.

The chain links TRBV27 to TRBJ1-1; weak D call: TRBD1 (5 bases). The CDR3 covers 17 residues. Germline assignment: CDR1 MNHEY and CDR2 SMNVEV (reference sequence). The germline V and J ends were trimmed by 3 bases and 2 bases, with 19 bases remaining between them. The CDR3 DNA sequence: TGTGCCAGCAGTTTTTCCGGGCAGGGATCGTTAAACACTGAAGCTTTCTTT. Amino acids: CASSFSGQGSLNTEAFF.

The chain has TRBV15 and TRBJ1-3; D is undetermined. The germline CDR1 and CDR2 sequences are LNHNV and YYDKDF (reference sequence). Trimming left V 0 bases short and J 2 bases short, with 5 bases between. The CDR3 has 14 amino acids. The CDR3 sequence: CATSREAAGNTIYF. CDR3 DNA sequence: TGTGCCACCAGCAGAGAGGCAGCTGGAAACACCATATATTTT.